The 22 T cell receptor beta chains listed next were all sequenced from one sample in a study of cytomegalovirus exposure and HLA in healthy donors. PCR was performed using 60 Vbeta and 13 Jbeta primers. The assay was immunoSEQ multiplex PCR, and TCRdb's table has in-frame clones only and misses some. The sample lists some 200,000 clones, about 80% occurring once. The sequenced sample consisted of PBMCs. The receptor set was obtained from a woman aged 50 to 65 in good health and CMV-seronegative.

The chain couples TRBV2 to TRBJ1-6, with 8 positions matching TRBD1. The trim removed 6 bases at V and 10 bases at J, leaving 8 bases unmatched. The length of the CDR3 is 14 residues. The germline V gene has CDR1 SNHLY and CDR2 FYNNEI. The CDR3 reads CASREDRDLSPLHF. The CDR3 DNA sequence: TGTGCCAGCAGGGAGGACAGGGATCTATCACCCCTCCACTTT.

V gene TRBV28 combines with J gene TRBJ1-5; no clear D. Trimming took off 1 base at V and 3 bases at J, with 7 bases between the two ends. Germline V gene sequence: CDR1 MDHEN, CDR2 SYDVKM. The CDR3 spans 14 residues. The CDR3 is CASSLSRPNQPQHF. The CDR3 nucleotides read TGTGCCAGCAGTTTATCCAGGCCCAATCAGCCCCAGCATTTT.

This chain uses TRBV25-1 with TRBJ1-4, with D uncertain. The CDR3 covers 15 residues. V was pared by 2 bases and J by 0 bases, with 7 bases between. Germline assignment: CDR1 MGHDK and CDR2 SYGVNS. The CDR3 DNA sequence: TGTGCCAGCAGTGAACTAGGTTCAACTAATGAAAAACTGTTTTTT. Encoded protein: CASSELGSTNEKLFF.

The V gene is TRBV30, the J gene TRBJ1-2, with 7 bases fitting TRBD1. J lost 0 bases, V lost 0 bases, and 4 bases had no gene match. Looked up from germline, CDR1 is GTSNPN and CDR2 is SVGIG (reference sequence). The CDR3 has 15 amino acids. CDR3 region: CAWSVLTGANYGYTF. The CDR3 region has the DNA TGTGCCTGGAGTGTACTTACAGGGGCTAACTATGGCTACACCTTC.

The V call is TRBV9, the J call TRBJ1-2; D is undetermined. CDR3 length: 14 residues. V dropped 5 bases and J dropped 0 bases, with 11 bases sitting between them. Germline V gene sequence: CDR1 SGDLS, CDR2 YYNGEE. CDR3 nucleotide sequence: TGTGCCAGCAGTGATCGCGGTACTAACTATGGCTACACCTTC. Its protein is CASSDRGTNYGYTF.

This sequence joins TRBV7-2 and TRBJ2-7, with D possibly matching TRBD2 (7 bases). This CDR3 spans 16 amino acids. Germline CDR1 SGHTA, CDR2 FQGNSA. Trimming took 5 bases from V and 2 from J, leaving 19 bases between them. Here the CDR3 reads CASSPRRGEGTYEQYF. CDR3 nucleotide sequence: TGTGCCAGCAGCCCCCGAAGGGGGGAGGGAACCTACGAGCAGTACTTC.

The chain joins TRBV2 to TRBJ2-5; no clear D gene. The CDR3 loop spans 13 amino acids. The V and J ends lost 7 bases and 5 bases respectively, with 14 bases between them. The V gene's germline CDR1 is SNHLY and CDR2 FYNNEI. This chain's CDR3 is CASTLRRGETQYF. The CDR3 nucleotides read TGTGCCAGCACCCTCCGACGCGGTGAGACCCAGTACTTC. The complete variable domain, with remaining parts taken from reference TRBV2 and TRBJ2-5, reads EPEVTQTPSHQVTQMGQEVILRCVPISNHLYFYWYRQILGQKVEFLVSFYNNEISEKSEIFDDQFSVERPDGSNFTLKIRSTKLEDSAMYFCASTLRRGETQYFGPGTRLLVL.

The gene calls are TRBV7-9 and TRBJ2-1; 8 nucleotides agree with TRBD2. This CDR3 is 15 amino acids long. The junction had 10 bases not matched to a gene; V was cut back by 4 bases and J by 8 bases. CDR1 is SEHNR and CDR2 is FQNEAQ in the germline V gene (reference sequence). CDR3 loop: CASSSQGLGADEQFF. In nucleotides, the CDR3 is TGTGCCAGCAGCTCCCAGGGACTAGGGGCGGATGAGCAGTTCTTC.

The chain recombines TRBV4-2 with TRBJ2-3; 9 nucleotides agree with TRBD2. The CDR3 sequence is 17 residues long. With 0 bases clipped from V and 3 bases from J, the junction kept 7 bases outside the gene matches. Germline V gene lookup returns CDR1 LGHNA and CDR2 YNFKEQ. CDR3 sequence (DNA): TGTGCCAGCAGCCAAGATATGGCGGGAGGGCCGACAGATACGCAGTATTTT. Protein: CASSQDMAGGPTDTQYF.

Comment on this clone: The junction differs from germline at one of its ends, possibly a read error. The V call is TRBV9, the J call TRBJ2-2; maybe TRBD2 (5 bases). From germline, CDR1 is SGDLS and CDR2 YYNGEE. CDR3 length: 15 amino acids. The CDR3 protein is CASSVDVPRAGELLF. CDR3 coding DNA: TGTGCCAGCAGCGTAGATGTCCCCCGAGCCGGGGAGCTGCTTTTT.

The chain recombines TRBV9 with TRBJ1-1, with a tentative D call TRBD1 (6 bases). With 3 bases removed from V and 11 bases from J, the gap between germline ends came to 17 bases. The germline V gene encodes CDR1 SGDLS and CDR2 YYNGEE. The CDR3 totals 13 residues. CDR3 nucleotides: TGTGCCAGCAGCGAGGGGGACACTACGCGGGCTTTCTTT. Translating gives CASSEGDTTRAFF.

The count of this clone is one. The junction and the germline gene differ at one end; a read error may be behind it. V and J are TRBV7-8 and TRBJ1-2; D call uncertain. The CDR3 runs to 13 residues. CDR1 SGHVS and CDR2 FQNEAQ come from the germline V gene. The CDR3 spells CASSVAGEGGYTF. In DNA, the CDR3 is TGTGCCAGCAGCGTAGCCGGGGAAGGAGGCTACACCTTC.

The chain joins TRBV5-1 to TRBJ2-7; D is undetermined. Germline-derived CDR1 and CDR2 are SGHRS and YFSETQ. The CDR3 consists of 13 residues. V lost 0 bases, J lost 4 bases, and 8 bases lay in between. The CDR3 nucleotides read TGCGCCAGCAGCTTGGGTCAGAATTACGAGCAGTACTTC. It specifies CASSLGQNYEQYF.

This clone was recorded a few times. This chain links TRBV19 with TRBJ2-1; 13 bases match TRBD2. V gave up 5 bases and J gave up 6 bases; unmatched junction bases: 7. This CDR3 is 16 amino acids long. CDR1 is LNHDA, CDR2 SQIVND, per germline (reference sequence). The CDR3 here is CASSLWTSGSPNEQFF. CDR3 DNA sequence: TGTGCCAGTAGTCTGTGGACTAGCGGGAGCCCCAATGAGCAGTTCTTC.

This chain connects TRBV27 to TRBJ1-4, with D perhaps TRBD1 (5 bases). The CDR3 is 17 residues long. Germline V gene sequence: CDR1 MNHEY, CDR2 SMNVEV (reference sequence). The V end was cut by 5 bases, the J end by 7 bases, with 23 bases between. CDR3 DNA: TGTGCCAGCAGTGGTTTCGGGGGGGGTCGCGCTGGTGAAAAACTGTTTTTT. Translated, it gives CASSGFGGGRAGEKLFF.

The gene calls are TRBV9 and TRBJ2-5, with 8 bases lining up with TRBD1. The assigned J gene may be wrong: the sequence end matches TRBJ2-7 better. Germline values: CDR1 SGDLS, CDR2 YYNGEE. The CDR3 has 16 amino acids. This CDR3 is CASSVGIMGQEYEQYF. CDR3 sequence (DNA): TGTGCCAGCAGCGTAGGCATAATGGGACAGGAATACGAGCAGTACTTC.

The chain combines TRBV7-8 with TRBJ2-6, with D possibly being TRBD2 (5 bases). V was clipped by 4 bases and J by 1 base, with 11 bases between them. This CDR3 region has 16 residues. Germline V gives CDR1 SGHVS, CDR2 FQNEAQ. The CDR3 bases are TGTGCCAGCAGCTACGGGGATGTTTCTGGGGCCAACGTCCTGACTTTC. Translated, it gives CASSYGDVSGANVLTF.

This chain joins TRBV9 and TRBJ2-1; 9 nucleotides agree with TRBD2. The CDR3 totals 17 residues. The ends lost 1 base at V and 9 bases at J; junction bases unmatched: 14. Germline V CDR1 and CDR2: SGDLS, YYNGEE. CDR3 protein: CASSVRASWREGGEQFF. CDR3 sequence (DNA): TGTGCCAGCAGCGTACGGGCCTCCTGGCGGGAGGGAGGTGAGCAGTTCTTC.

This sequence joins TRBV28 and TRBJ1-3, with unresolved D. Trimming removed 2 bases from V and 6 bases from J, with 11 bases in between. Germline CDR1 and CDR2: MDHEN and SYDVKM. The CDR3 extends over 14 amino acids. The CDR3 spells CASSLNRGSNTIYF. CDR3 DNA sequence: TGTGCCAGCAGTTTAAACCGGGGTTCAAACACCATATATTTT.

CDR3 DNA: TGTGCCAGCAGTCGTCCCCCCAATCAGCCCCAGCATTTT. Protein product: CASSRPPNQPQHF. The chain recombines TRBV28 with TRBJ1-5; no clear D gene. Germline CDR1 is MDHEN and CDR2 is SYDVKM. V gave up 5 bases and J gave up 3 bases, with 8 bases separating them. The CDR3 extends over 13 amino acids.

This rearrangement joins TRBV5-4 to TRBJ2-7; TRBD1 matches at 10 bases. Germline assignment: CDR1 SGHNT and CDR2 YYREEE (reference sequence). The CDR3 sequence is 17 residues long. V shed 4 bases and J 3 bases; nucleotides not matched to a gene: 13. CDR3 bases: TGTGCCAGCAGCGCGCGACTGGGGACAGGGGCAGACTACGAGCAGTACTTC. It yields the protein CASSARLGTGADYEQYF. The full variable domain, rest sourced from reference TRBV5-4 and TRBJ2-7, is ETGVTQSPTHLIKTRGQQVTLRCSSQSGHNTVSWYQQALGQGPQFIFQYYREEENGRGNFPPRFSGLQFPNYSSELNVNALELDDSALYLCASSARLGTGADYEQYFGPGTRLTVT.

V gene TRBV28 combines with J gene TRBJ1-2, with 8 bases lining up with TRBD1. The CDR3 length is 15 residues. The trim removed 8 bases at V and 6 bases at J, leaving 14 bases unmatched. Per the germline V gene, CDR1 is MDHEN and CDR2 is SYDVKM. The CDR3 DNA reads as TGTGCCAGCGGCGAAACAGGGGGTCCACGGAATGGCTACACCTTC. Protein sequence: CASGETGGPRNGYTF.